The TCR beta chain described here comes from a study of stem cell transplantation in POMP-related autoinflammatory disease. Sequencing was performed with immunoSEQ multiplex PCR; in TCRdb, only in-frame clones are kept and a portion is missing. The table includes tens of thousands of clones, approximately 91% detected once. Looked up from germline, CDR1 is SGHDN and CDR2 is FVKESK. The CDR3 totals 16 residues. With 0 bases removed from V and 0 bases from J, the gap between germline ends came to 9 bases. This receptor was obtained from a human patient with POMP-related autoinflammation and immune dysregulation (PRAID). Some T cells may possibly be graft donor cells. V usage is TRBV14 and J usage is TRBJ2-1; D is possibly TRBD2 (6 bases). The sequencing used CD4+ T cells from PBMCs, collected after stem cell transplantation. DNA of the CDR3: TGTGCCAGCAGCCAAGATGGGGGGTCCTCCTACAATGAGCAGTTCTTC. It codes for CASSQDGGSSYNEQFF. Full variable domain (rest looked up from reference TRBV14 and TRBJ2-1): EAGVTQFPSHSVIEKGQTVTLRCDPISGHDNLYWYRRVMGKEIKFLLHFVKESKQDESGMPNNRFLAERTGGTYSTLKVQPAELEDSGVYFCASSQDGGSSYNEQFFGPGTRLTVL.